This T cell receptor (beta chain) was sequenced during a study of Ad26.COV2.S vaccination and SARS-CoV-2 variants. V trimming: 6 bases; J trimming: 7 bases; junction bases outside the gene matches: 16. CDR1 and CDR2 from the germline V gene are SGHAT and FQNNGV. The CDR3 length is 17 residues. TCRdb's copy holds only in-frame clones and misses some; the assay was immunoSEQ multiplex PCR. This sample has about 680,000 clones; about 90% occur once, and the top ten carry about 1.5%. Noted treatment: some 19 received Ad26.COV2.S at low or high dose, single or two shots; several received placebo; per-sample allocation not given. Day 63 after the first injection of vaccine or placebo was the sampling time.

This rearrangement joins TRBV11-2 to TRBJ2-2, with TRBD2 identical over 8 bases. The receptor's source is a person aged 18-60 years who received the Ad26.COV2.S COVID-19 vaccine or a placebo. The sample in question was peripheral blood, obtained in a trial of Ad26.COV2.S vaccine versus placebo. The CDR3 coding sequence is TGTGCCAGCAGTCACGGGGGGGGCGCAGAGTCCTTCGGGGAGCTGTTTTTT. Amino acid sequence: CASSHGGGAESFGELFF.